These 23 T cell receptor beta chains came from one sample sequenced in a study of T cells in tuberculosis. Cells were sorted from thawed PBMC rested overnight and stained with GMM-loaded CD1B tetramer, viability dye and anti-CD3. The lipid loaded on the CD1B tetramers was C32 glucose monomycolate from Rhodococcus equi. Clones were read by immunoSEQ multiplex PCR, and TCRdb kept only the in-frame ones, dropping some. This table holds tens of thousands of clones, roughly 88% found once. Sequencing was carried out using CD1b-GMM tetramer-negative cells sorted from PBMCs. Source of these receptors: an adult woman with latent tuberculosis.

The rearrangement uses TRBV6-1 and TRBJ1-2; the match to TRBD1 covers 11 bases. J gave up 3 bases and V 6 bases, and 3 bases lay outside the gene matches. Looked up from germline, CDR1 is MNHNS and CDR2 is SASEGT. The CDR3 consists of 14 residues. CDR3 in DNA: TGTGCCAGCAGGCGGACAGGGGGCGACTATGGCTACACCTTC. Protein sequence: CASRRTGGDYGYTF.

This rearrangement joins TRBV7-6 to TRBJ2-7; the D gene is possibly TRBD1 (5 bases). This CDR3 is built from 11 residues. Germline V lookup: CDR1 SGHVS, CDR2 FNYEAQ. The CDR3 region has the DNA TGTGTGACCCAGGGCAGGCACGAGCAGTACGTC. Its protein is CVTQGRHEQYV.

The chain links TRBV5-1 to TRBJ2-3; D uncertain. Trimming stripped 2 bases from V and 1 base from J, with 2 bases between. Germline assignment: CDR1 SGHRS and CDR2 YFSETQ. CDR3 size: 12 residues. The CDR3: CASSFGTDTQYF. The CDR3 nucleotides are TGCGCCAGCAGCTTCGGCACAGATACGCAGTATTTT.

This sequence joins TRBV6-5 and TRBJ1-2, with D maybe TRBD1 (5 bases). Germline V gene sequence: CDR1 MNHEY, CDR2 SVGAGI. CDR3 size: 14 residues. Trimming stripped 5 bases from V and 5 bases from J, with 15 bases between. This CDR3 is CASSEARGSYGYTF. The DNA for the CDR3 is TGTGCCAGCAGTGAGGCACGGGGGTCGTATGGCTACACCTTC.

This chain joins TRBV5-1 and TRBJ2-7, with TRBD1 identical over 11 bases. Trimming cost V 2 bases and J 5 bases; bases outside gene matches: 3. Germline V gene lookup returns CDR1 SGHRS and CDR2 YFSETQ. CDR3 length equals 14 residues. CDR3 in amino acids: CASSLGQGADEQYF. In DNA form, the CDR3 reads TGCGCCAGCAGCTTAGGACAGGGGGCAGACGAGCAGTACTTC.

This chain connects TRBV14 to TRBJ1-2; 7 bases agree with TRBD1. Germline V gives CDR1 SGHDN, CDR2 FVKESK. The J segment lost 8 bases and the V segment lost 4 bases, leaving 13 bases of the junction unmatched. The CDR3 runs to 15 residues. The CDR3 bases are TGTGCCAGCAGCCCTCGACAGGGTTCGTCTGAGGGCTACACCTTC. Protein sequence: CASSPRQGSSEGYTF.

CDR3: CASSIRGGAFGTDTQYF. CDR3 DNA: TGTGCCAGTAGTATAAGGGGGGGCGCTTTTGGCACAGATACGCAGTATTTT. The chain couples TRBV19 to TRBJ2-3; a weak D match, TRBD2 (7 bases). This CDR3 comprises 17 residues. Trimming took 2 bases from V and 1 from J, leaving 16 bases between them. Per the germline V gene, CDR1 is LNHDA and CDR2 is SQIVND (reference sequence).

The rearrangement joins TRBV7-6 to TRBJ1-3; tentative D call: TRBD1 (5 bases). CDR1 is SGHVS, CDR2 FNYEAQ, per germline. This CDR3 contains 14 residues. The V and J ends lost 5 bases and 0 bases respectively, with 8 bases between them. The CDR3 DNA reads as TGTGCCAGCAGCCGCGGGGGCTCTGGAAACACCATATATTTT. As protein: CASSRGGSGNTIYF.

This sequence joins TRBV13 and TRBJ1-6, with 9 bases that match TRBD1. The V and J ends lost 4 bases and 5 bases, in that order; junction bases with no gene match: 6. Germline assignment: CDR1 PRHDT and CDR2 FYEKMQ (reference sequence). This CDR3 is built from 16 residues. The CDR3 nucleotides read TGTGCCAGCAGCTCACGGGGGGACAGGGATAATTCACCCCTCCACTTT. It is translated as CASSSRGDRDNSPLHF.

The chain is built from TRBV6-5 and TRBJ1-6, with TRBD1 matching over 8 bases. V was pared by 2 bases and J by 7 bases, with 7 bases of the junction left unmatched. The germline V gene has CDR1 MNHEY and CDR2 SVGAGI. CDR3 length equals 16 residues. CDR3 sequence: CASSYGSWDRNSPLHF. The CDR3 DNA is TGTGCCAGCAGTTACGGATCATGGGACAGGAATTCACCCCTCCACTTT.

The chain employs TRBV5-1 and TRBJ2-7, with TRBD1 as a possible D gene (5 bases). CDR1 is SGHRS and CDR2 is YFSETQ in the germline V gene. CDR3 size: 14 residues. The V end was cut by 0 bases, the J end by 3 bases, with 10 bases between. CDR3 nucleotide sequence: TGCGCCAGCAGCTTGGACAGGATAAACTACGAGCAGTACTTC. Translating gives CASSLDRINYEQYF. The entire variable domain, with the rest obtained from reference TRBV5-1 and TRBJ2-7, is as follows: KAGVTQTPRYLIKTRGQQVTLSCSPISGHRSVSWYQQTPGQGLQFLFEYFSETQRNKGNFPGRFSGRQFSNSRSEMNVSTLELGDSALYLCASSLDRINYEQYFGPGTRLTVT.

CDR3 bases: TGTGCCAGCAGTGTTCCACAAGGCAATCAGCCCCAGCATTTT. Amino acid sequence: CASSVPQGNQPQHF. The rearrangement links TRBV2 to TRBJ1-5; D gene unclear. Per germline, CDR1 SNHLY and CDR2 FYNNEI. The CDR3 totals 14 residues. V lost 4 bases and J lost 2, with 9 bases in between.

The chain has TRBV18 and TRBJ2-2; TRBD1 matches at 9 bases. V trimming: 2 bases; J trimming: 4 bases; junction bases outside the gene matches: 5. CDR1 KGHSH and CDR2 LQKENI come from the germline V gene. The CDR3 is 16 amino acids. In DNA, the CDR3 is TGTGCCAGCTCACCAGCCGGGACAGGGACCACCGGGGAGCTGTTTTTT. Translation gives CASSPAGTGTTGELFF.

This CDR3 is CASSESGSTGELFF. The DNA for the CDR3 is TGTGCCAGTAGTGAATCGGGGAGCACCGGGGAGCTGTTTTTT. The rearrangement links TRBV19 to TRBJ2-2; a weak D match, TRBD2 (5 bases). The CDR3 extends over 14 amino acids. The V gene's germline CDR1 is LNHDA and CDR2 SQIVND (reference sequence). Trimming shortened V by 5 bases and J by 4 bases, and 11 bases separated the two germline ends.

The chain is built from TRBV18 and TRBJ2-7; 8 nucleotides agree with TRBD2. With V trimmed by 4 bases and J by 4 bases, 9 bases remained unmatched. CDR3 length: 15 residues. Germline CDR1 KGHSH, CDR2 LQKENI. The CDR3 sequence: CASSRAGLDVYEQYV. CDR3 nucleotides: TGTGCCAGCTCACGTGCGGGACTAGACGTATACGAGCAGTACGTC.

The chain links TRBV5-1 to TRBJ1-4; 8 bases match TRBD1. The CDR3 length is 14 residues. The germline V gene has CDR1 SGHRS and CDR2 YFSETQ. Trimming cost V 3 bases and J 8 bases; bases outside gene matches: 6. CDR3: CASSSGGTGEKLFF. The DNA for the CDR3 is TGCGCCAGCAGCTCAGGGGGCACGGGGGAAAAACTGTTTTTT.

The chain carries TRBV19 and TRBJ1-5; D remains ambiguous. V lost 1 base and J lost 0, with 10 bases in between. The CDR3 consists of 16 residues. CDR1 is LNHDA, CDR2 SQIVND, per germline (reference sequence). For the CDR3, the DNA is TGTGCCAGTAGTATAGCCAGGACTTATAGCAATCAGCCCCAGCATTTT. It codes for CASSIARTYSNQPQHF.

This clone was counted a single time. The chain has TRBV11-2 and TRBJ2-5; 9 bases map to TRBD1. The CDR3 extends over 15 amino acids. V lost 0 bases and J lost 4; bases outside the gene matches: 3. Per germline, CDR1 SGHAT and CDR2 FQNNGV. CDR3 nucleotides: TGTGCCAGCAGCTTAGATCTGGACAGGGGAGAGACCCAGTACTTC. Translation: CASSLDLDRGETQYF.

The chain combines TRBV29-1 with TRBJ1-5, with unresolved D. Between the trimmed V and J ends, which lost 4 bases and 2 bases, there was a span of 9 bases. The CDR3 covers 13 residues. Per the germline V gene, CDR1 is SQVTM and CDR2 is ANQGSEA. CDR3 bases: TGCAGCGTTGGCGATATGGGCAATCAGCCCCAGCATTTT. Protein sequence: CSVGDMGNQPQHF.

The CDR3 bases are TGTGCCAGCAGCTTTGTGCGGGGGGGCACAGATACGCAGTATTTT. Residues: CASSFVRGGTDTQYF. The J gene is TRBJ2-3, the V gene TRBV12-1; whether TRBD2, the table's D call, matches the DNA was not checked. TRBV12-1 is a listed pseudogene. The CDR3 spans 15 residues.

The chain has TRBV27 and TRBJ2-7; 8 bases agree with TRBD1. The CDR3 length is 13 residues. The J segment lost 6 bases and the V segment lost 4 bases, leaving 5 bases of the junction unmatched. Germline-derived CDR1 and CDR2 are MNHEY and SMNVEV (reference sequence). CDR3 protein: CASSYRTGPEQYF. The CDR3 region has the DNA TGTGCCAGCAGTTACCGGACAGGGCCCGAGCAGTACTTC.

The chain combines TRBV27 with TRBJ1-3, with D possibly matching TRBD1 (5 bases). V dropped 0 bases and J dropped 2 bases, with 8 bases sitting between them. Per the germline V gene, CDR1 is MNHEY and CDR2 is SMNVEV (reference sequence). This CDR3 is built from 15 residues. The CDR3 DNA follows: TGTGCCAGCAGTTTATCTGGGGGGGCTGGAAACACCATATATTTT. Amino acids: CASSLSGGAGNTIYF.

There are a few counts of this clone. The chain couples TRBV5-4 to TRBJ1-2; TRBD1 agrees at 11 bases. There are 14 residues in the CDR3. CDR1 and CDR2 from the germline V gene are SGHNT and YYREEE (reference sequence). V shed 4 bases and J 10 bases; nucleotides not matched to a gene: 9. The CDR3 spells CASSRRGTGGTYTF. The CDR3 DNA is TGTGCCAGCAGCAGACGAGGGACAGGGGGGACCTACACCTTC.